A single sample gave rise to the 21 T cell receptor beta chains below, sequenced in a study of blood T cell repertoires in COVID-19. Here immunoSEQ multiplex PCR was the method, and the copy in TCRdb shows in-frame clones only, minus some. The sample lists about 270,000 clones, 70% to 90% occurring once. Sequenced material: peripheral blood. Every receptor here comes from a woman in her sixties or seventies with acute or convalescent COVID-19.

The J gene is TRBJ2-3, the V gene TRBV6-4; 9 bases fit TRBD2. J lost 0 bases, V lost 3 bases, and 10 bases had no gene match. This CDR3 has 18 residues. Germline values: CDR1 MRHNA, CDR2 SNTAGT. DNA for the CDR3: TGTGCCAGCAGTGAAGGTCTGGCTAGCGGGGTGAGCACAGATACGCAGTATTTT. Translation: CASSEGLASGVSTDTQYF.

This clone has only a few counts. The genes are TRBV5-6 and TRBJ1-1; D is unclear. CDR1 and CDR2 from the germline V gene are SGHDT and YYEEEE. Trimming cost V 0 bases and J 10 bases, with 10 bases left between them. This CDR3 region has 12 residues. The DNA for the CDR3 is TGTGCCAGCAGCTTGGGGGAGGGTAGAGCTTTCTTT. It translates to CASSLGEGRAFF. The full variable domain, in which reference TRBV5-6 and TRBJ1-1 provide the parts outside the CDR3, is DAGVTQSPTHLIKTRGQQVTLRCSPKSGHDTVSWYQQALGQGPQFIFQYYEEEERQRGNFPDRFSGHQFPNYSSELNVNALLLGDSALYLCASSLGEGRAFFGQGTRLTVV.

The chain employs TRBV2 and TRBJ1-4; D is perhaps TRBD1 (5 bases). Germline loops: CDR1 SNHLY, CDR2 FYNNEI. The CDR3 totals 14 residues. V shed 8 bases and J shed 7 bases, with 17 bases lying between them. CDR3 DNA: TGTGCCAGCGCGGCCCAGGGTTGGATTGAAAAACTGTTTTTT. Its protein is CASAAQGWIEKLFF.

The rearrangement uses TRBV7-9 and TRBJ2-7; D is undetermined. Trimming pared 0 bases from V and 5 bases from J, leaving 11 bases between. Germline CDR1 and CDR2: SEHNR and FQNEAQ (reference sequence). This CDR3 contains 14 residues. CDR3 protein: CASSLAMPYHEQYF. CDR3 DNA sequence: TGTGCCAGCAGCTTAGCCATGCCCTACCACGAGCAGTACTTC.

This chain's CDR3 is CASSEAYRGASSGNTIYF. CDR3 sequence (DNA): TGTGCCAGCAGTGAAGCGTACAGGGGGGCCTCCTCTGGAAACACCATATATTTT. This chain uses TRBV6-1 with TRBJ1-3, with TRBD1 matching 8 bases. The CDR3 contains 18 residues. The V gene end was trimmed by 0 bases and the J gene end by 0 bases; junction bases not matched to a gene: 7. The germline V gene has CDR1 MNHNS and CDR2 SASEGT.

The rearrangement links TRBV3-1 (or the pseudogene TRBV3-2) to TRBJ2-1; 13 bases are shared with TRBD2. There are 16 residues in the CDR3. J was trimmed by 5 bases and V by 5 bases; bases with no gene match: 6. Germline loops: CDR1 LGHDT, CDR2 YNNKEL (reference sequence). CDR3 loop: CASSRTSGGLDNEQFF. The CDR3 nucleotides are TGTGCCAGCAGCAGGACTAGCGGGGGCCTGGACAATGAGCAGTTCTTC.

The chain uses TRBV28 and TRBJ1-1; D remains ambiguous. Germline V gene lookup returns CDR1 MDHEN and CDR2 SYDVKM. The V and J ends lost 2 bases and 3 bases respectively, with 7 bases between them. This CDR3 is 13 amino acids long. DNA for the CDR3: TGTGCCAGCAGTTTAGGAGCCCACACTGAAGCTTTCTTT. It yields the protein CASSLGAHTEAFF.

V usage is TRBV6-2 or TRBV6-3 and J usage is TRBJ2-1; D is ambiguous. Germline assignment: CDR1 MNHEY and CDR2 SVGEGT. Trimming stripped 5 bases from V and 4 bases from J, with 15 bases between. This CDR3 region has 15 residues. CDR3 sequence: CASSDRSARYNEQFF. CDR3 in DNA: TGTGCCAGCAGTGACCGAAGCGCCCGGTACAATGAGCAGTTCTTC.

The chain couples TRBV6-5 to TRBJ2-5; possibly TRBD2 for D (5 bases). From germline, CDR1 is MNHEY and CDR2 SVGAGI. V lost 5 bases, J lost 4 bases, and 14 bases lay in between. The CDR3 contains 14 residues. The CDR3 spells CASSPRGRSETQYF. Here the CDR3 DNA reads TGTGCCAGCAGTCCCCGGGGTAGATCAGAGACCCAGTACTTC.

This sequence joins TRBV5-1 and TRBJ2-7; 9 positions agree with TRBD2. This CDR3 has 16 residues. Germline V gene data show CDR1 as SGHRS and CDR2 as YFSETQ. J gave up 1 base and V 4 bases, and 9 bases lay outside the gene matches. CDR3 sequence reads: CASSRDGTSSSYEQYF. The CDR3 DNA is TGCGCCAGCAGCCGAGACGGGACTAGCAGTTCCTACGAGCAGTACTTC.

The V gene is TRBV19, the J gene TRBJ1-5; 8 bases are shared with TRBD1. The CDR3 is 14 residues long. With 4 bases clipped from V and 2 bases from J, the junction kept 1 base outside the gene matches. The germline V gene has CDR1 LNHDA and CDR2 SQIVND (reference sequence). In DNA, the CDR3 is TGTGCCAGTAGTAAGACAGGGGGCAATCAGCCCCAGCATTTT. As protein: CASSKTGGNQPQHF.

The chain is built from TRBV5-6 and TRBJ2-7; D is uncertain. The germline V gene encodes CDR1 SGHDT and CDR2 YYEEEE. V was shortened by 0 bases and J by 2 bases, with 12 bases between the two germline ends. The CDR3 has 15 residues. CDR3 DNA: TGTGCCAGCAGCTTGGGAACCAAACCAGCCTACGAGCAGTACTTC. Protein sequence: CASSLGTKPAYEQYF. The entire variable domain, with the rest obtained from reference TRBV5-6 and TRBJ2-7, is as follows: DAGVTQSPTHLIKTRGQQVTLRCSPKSGHDTVSWYQQALGQGPQFIFQYYEEEERQRGNFPDRFSGHQFPNYSSELNVNALLLGDSALYLCASSLGTKPAYEQYFGPGTRLTVT.

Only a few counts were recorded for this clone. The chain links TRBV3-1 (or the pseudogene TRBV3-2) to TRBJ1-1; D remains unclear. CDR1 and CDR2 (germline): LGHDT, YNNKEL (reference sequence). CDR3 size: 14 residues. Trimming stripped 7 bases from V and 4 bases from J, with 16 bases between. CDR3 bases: TGTGCCAGCACCATCCGGGATGTGGCCACTGAAGCTTTCTTT. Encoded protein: CASTIRDVATEAFF.

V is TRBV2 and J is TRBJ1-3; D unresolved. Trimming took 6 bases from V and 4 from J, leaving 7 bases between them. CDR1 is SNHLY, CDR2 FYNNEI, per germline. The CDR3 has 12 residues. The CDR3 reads CASRQPGNTIYF. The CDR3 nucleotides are TGTGCCAGCAGACAGCCCGGAAACACCATATATTTT.

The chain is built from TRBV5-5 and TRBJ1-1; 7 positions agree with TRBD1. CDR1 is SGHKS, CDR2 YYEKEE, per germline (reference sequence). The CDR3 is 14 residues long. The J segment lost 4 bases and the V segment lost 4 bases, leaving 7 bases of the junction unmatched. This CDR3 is CASSPGQVTTEAFF. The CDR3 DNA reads TGTGCCAGCAGCCCCGGACAGGTGACCACTGAAGCTTTCTTT.

The CDR3 reads CASSLVVGGRGEQYF. For the CDR3, the DNA is TGCGCCAGCAGCTTGGTTGTGGGGGGACGGGGCGAGCAGTACTTC. The chain combines TRBV5-1 with TRBJ2-7; possibly TRBD2 for D (6 bases). V was pared by 0 bases and J by 6 bases, with 16 bases between. CDR3 length: 15 residues. The germline CDR1 and CDR2 sequences are SGHRS and YFSETQ.

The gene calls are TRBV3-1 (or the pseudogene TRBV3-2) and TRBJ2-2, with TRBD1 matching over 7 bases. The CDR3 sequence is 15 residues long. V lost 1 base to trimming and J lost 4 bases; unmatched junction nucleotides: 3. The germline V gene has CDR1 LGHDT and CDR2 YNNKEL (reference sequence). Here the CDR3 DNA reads TGTGCCAGCAGCCAAGTCCACAGGGGCACCGGGGAGCTGTTTTTT. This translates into CASSQVHRGTGELFF.

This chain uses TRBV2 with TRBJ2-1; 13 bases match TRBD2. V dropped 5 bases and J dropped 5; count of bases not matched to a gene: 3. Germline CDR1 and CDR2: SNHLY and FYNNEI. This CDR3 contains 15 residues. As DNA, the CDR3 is TGTGCCAGCAGTAACGGACTAGCGGGGGACAATGAGCAGTTCTTC. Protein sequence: CASSNGLAGDNEQFF.

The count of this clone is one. The CDR3: CASTIDRLMNTEAFF. The CDR3 DNA is TGTGCCAGCACCATCGACAGACTTATGAACACTGAAGCTTTCTTT. The chain has TRBV2 and TRBJ1-1; weak D call: TRBD1 (5 bases). The CDR3 is 15 amino acids. V was pared by 7 bases and J by 0 bases, with 15 bases between. Germline V gene lookup returns CDR1 SNHLY and CDR2 FYNNEI.

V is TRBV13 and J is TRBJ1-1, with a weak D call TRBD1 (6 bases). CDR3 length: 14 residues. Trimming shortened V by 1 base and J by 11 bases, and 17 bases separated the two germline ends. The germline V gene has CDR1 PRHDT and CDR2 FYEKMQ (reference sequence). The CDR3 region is CASSLDRDPLRAFF. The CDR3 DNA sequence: TGTGCCAGCAGCTTAGACAGGGACCCCCTTCGTGCTTTCTTT.

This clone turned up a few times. The CDR3 DNA is TGTGCCAGCAGTGAAGCAGGGAGAGAGCGCCACACCATATATTTT. Encoded protein: CASSEAGRERHTIYF. The rearrangement joins TRBV6-1 to TRBJ1-3; the D is unclear. Germline loops: CDR1 MNHNS, CDR2 SASEGT. The CDR3 totals 15 residues. The germline V and J ends were trimmed by 0 bases and 8 bases, with 14 bases remaining between them.